This is a list of T cell receptor beta chains from one sample in a study of T cell responses to AZD1222 COVID-19 vaccine. Profiled with immunoSEQ multiplex PCR; TCRdb holds only in-frame clones, not every one. This table has about 94,000 clones, roughly 88% appearing once. The sequenced sample was peripheral blood, obtained 28 days after the second AZD1222 dose. Receptor source: an adult who received the AZD1222 COVID-19 vaccine. Each CDR3 is given with its conserved first and last residue. A D gene is named only where the DNA matches it firmly. Rows may omit the clone size; those that give it use once, few, many or a size class.

NA	TRBV5-1	TRBD1	TRBJ2-2	CASSLAGQGAIGELFF	TGCGCCAGCAGCTTGGCTGGACAGGGGGCGATCGGGGAGCTGTTTTTT
NA	TRBV10-3	NA	TRBJ1-2	CAISEGGDYGYTF	TGTGCCATCAGTGAAGGGGGTGACTATGGCTACACCTTC
NA	TRBV28	NA	TRBJ1-2	CASSRFLYGYTF	TGTGCCAGCTCTAGGTTTCTCTATGGCTACACCTTC
NA	TRBV19	NA	TRBJ2-2	CASTSAGTGELFF	TGTGCCAGTACTTCCGCGGGCACCGGGGAGCTGTTTTTT
NA	TRBV5-6	NA	TRBJ2-7	CASSSGDSPSYEQYF	TGTGCCAGCAGCTCCGGGGACTCACCCTCCTACGAGCAGTACTTC
NA	TRBV28	TRBD1	TRBJ1-6	CASNLGQGDSPLHF	TGTGCCAGCAACCTTGGACAGGGAGATTCACCCCTCCACTTT
NA	TRBV5-4	TRBD2	TRBJ2-7	CASSLGLAGGSSYEQYF	TGTGCCAGCAGCTTGGGACTAGCGGGGGGAAGCTCCTACGAGCAGTACTTC
NA	TRBV19	TRBD1	TRBJ2-7	CATRDRGLYEQYF	TGTGCCACCAGGGACAGGGGGCTGTACGAGCAGTACTTC
NA	TRBV9	TRBD2	TRBJ2-3	CASSVAPLAAADTQYF	TGTGCCAGCAGCGTAGCTCCGCTAGCGGCGGCAGATACGCAGTATTTT
once	TRBV27	NA	TRBJ1-6	CASSFENSPLHF	TGTGCCAGCAGTTTCGAAAATTCACCCCTCCACTTT
NA	TRBV5-1	NA	TRBJ2-1	CASSAEGYSYNEQFF	TGCGCCAGCAGCGCCGAGGGATACTCCTACAATGAGCAGTTCTTC
once	TRBV6-6	TRBD1	TRBJ1-6	CASIRSSGTANSPLHF	TGTGCCAGCATTCGATCATCCGGGACAGCCAATTCACCCCTCCACTTT
NA	TRBV14	NA	TRBJ1-4	CASSQNEKLFF	TGTGCCAGCAGCCAAAATGAAAAACTGTTTTTT
NA	TRBV12-5	TRBD2	TRBJ2-2	CASGGLGLGELFF	TGTGCTAGTGGTGGACTAGGCCTCGGAGAGCTGTTTTTT
NA	TRBV2	NA	TRBJ2-5	CASREGTVWETQYF	TGTGCCAGCAGGGAGGGGACAGTCTGGGAGACCCAGTACTTC
NA	TRBV6-5	TRBD1	TRBJ2-2	CASSWGQGAAGELFF	TGTGCCAGCAGTTGGGGACAGGGGGCCGCCGGGGAGCTGTTTTTT
NA	TRBV2	NA	TRBJ1-1	CASLRGSLMNTEAFF	TGTGCCAGCCTGAGGGGCAGCCTCATGAACACTGAAGCTTTCTTT
NA	TRBV7-2	NA	TRBJ1-3	CASSLGSTLSGNTIYF	TGTGCCAGCAGCTTAGGTAGTACGCTCTCTGGAAACACCATATATTTT
NA	TRBV7-3	NA	TRBJ2-3	CASSLAVHTDTQYF	TGTGCCAGCAGCTTAGCGGTCCACACAGATACGCAGTATTTT
once	TRBV30	NA	TRBJ1-5	CAWSGGGDQPQHF	TGTGCCTGGAGTGGCGGGGGGGATCAGCCCCAGCATTTT
NA	TRBV10-2	NA	TRBJ1-5	CASRDIIGNNQPQHF	TGCGCCAGCAGGGACATAATCGGGAACAATCAGCCCCAGCATTTT
NA	TRBV11-2	NA	TRBJ2-5	CASGDGGRETQYF	TGTGCCAGCGGCGACGGCGGAAGAGAGACCCAGTACTTC
NA	TRBV4-1	NA	TRBJ1-5	CASSQADGANQPQHF	TGCGCCAGCAGCCAAGCGGACGGGGCCAATCAGCCCCAGCATTTT
NA	TRBV5-1	TRBD1	TRBJ2-1	CASSLTGGPYNEQFF	TGCGCCAGCAGCCTGACAGGGGGCCCCTACAATGAGCAGTTCTTC
few	TRBV9	TRBD1	TRBJ1-6	CASSPGDRDSLHF	TGTGCCAGCAGCCCTGGGGACAGGGACTCCCTCCACTTT
NA	TRBV7-9	NA	TRBJ2-2	CASSFIGPATGELFF	TGTGCCAGCAGCTTCATAGGCCCGGCTACCGGGGAGCTGTTTTTT
NA	TRBV6-1	TRBD2	TRBJ2-1	CASSEEVQRELTNEQFF	TGTGCCAGCAGTGAAGAGGTACAGCGGGAGTTGACAAATGAGCAGTTCTTC
NA	TRBV7-2	TRBD2	TRBJ2-3	CASSLAGGWADTQYF	TGTGCCAGCAGCTTAGCGGGAGGGTGGGCAGATACGCAGTATTTT
NA	TRBV3-1/TRBV3-2	NA	TRBJ2-3	CASSQVDTQYF	TGTGCCAGCAGCCAGGTGGATACGCAGTATTTT
NA	TRBV19	NA	TRBJ1-1	CASRDRTEAFF	TGTGCCAGTAGGGACAGAACTGAAGCTTTCTTT
NA	TRBV7-9	NA	TRBJ1-1	CASSQLNTEAFF	TGTGCCAGCAGTCAATTGAACACTGAAGCTTTCTTT
NA	TRBV3-1/TRBV3-2	NA	TRBJ1-4	CASSQVSNEKLFF	TGTGCCAGCAGCCAAGTGTCTAATGAAAAACTGTTTTTT
NA	TRBV2	NA	TRBJ2-7	CASSFAGYEQYF	TGTGCCAGCAGTTTTGCAGGGTACGAGCAGTACTTC
NA	TRBV19	NA	TRBJ2-7	CASSTSRAVEQYF	TGTGCCAGTAGTACTAGTAGGGCCGTCGAGCAGTACTTC
NA	TRBV28	NA	TRBJ1-4	CASSYGDATNEKLFF	TGTGCCAGCAGTTACGGGGACGCAACTAATGAAAAACTGTTTTTT
NA	TRBV9	NA	TRBJ2-3	CASTARLSAGSTDTQYF	TGTGCCAGCACCGCGAGGCTTTCAGCGGGCAGCACAGATACGCAGTATTTT
NA	TRBV19	NA	TRBJ1-1	CASSQPPNTEAFF	TGTGCCAGTAGTCAACCCCCAAACACTGAAGCTTTCTTT
NA	TRBV11-3	TRBD1	TRBJ1-4	CASSGDSLNEKLFF	TGTGCCAGCAGCGGGGACAGCCTTAATGAAAAACTGTTTTTT
NA	TRBV3-1/TRBV3-2	NA	TRBJ2-1	CASVKGQSEQFF	TGTGCCAGCGTTAAGGGGCAGTCTGAGCAGTTCTTC
NA	TRBV7-8	NA	TRBJ2-7	CASSLYQETNPQGLTREQYF	TGTGCCAGCAGCTTATACCAAGAAACGAACCCTCAGGGCCTAACGAGGGAGCAGTACTTC
NA	TRBV11-3	NA	TRBJ2-3	CASSLDPTTQYF	TGTGCCAGCAGCCTAGACCCCACTACGCAGTATTTT
NA	TRBV18	NA	TRBJ1-1	CASSPPNGEAFF	TGTGCCAGCTCACCACCGAACGGTGAAGCTTTCTTT
NA	TRBV7-8	TRBD1	TRBJ2-2	CASRETGGAGTGELFF	TGTGCCAGCAGGGAAACAGGGGGCGCGGGCACCGGGGAGCTGTTTTTT
NA	TRBV5-1	TRBD1	TRBJ2-7	CASGPGTVGYEQYF	TGCGCCAGCGGACCCGGGACAGTCGGCTACGAGCAGTACTTC
NA	TRBV6-5	NA	TRBJ2-7	CATSGLPRREQYF	TGTGCCACCTCGGGACTCCCGCGAAGGGAGCAGTACTTC
NA	TRBV2	NA	TRBJ2-2	CASSLQSYTGELFF	TGTGCCAGCAGTCTACAGAGCTACACCGGGGAGCTGTTTTTT
NA	TRBV7-2	NA	TRBJ1-3	CASSLGEAGNTIYF	TGTGCCAGCAGCTTAGGGGAAGCTGGAAACACCATATATTTT